These 15 T cell receptor beta chains share one sample of origin, sequenced in a study of T cell clonality in common variable immunodeficiency. Method: immunoSEQ multiplex PCR; TCRdb's copy keeps in-frame clones and lacks some. The sample is made up of about 64,000 clones, none counted only once. The sequenced material came from peripheral blood mononuclear cells. The receptors here all came from a person aged 18 to 70 in good health.

This clone came up many times. The observed sequence ends 3 residues before the CDR3 terminus, with the missing tail filled in from the germline J gene. The rearrangement joins TRBV20-1 to TRBJ1-2, with 10 positions matching TRBD1. The CDR3 is 15 residues long. Germline CDR1 is DFQATT and CDR2 is SNEGSKA (reference sequence). V lost 6 bases to trimming and J lost 2 bases; unmatched junction nucleotides: 9. The CDR3 protein is CSAPPPGQGNYGYTF. CDR3 DNA, as far as it was read: TGCAGTGCACCCCCGCCGGGACAGGGGAACTATGGC.

In this sample, this clone turned up many times. The CDR3 goes on 3 residues after the read ends, and that part is filled in from the germline J gene. The V call is TRBV19, the J call TRBJ1-5; 7 bases line up with TRBD1. Per the germline V gene, CDR1 is LNHDA and CDR2 is SQIVND (reference sequence). The junction had 12 bases not matched to a gene; V was cut back by 5 bases and J by 5 bases. The length of the CDR3 is 16 residues. The CDR3 loop is CASSDQTGLGHQPQHF. CDR3 bases read: TGTGCCAGTAGTGATCAGACAGGGTTGGGTCATCAGCCC.

Many counts were recorded for this clone. Coverage ceases 3 residues before the CDR3 finishes, and the germline J gene fills in the end. The V and J genes are TRBV19 and TRBJ1-2; 11 bases map to TRBD1. V lost 5 bases to trimming and J lost 6 bases; unmatched junction nucleotides: 5. CDR3 length: 14 residues. From germline, CDR1 is LNHDA and CDR2 SQIVND (reference sequence). The sequenced CDR3 bases are TGTGCCAGTAGTGCTCGGGACAGGGGGAATGGC. This codes for CASSARDRGNG. The whole CDR3 protein reads CASSARDRGNGYTF.

This clone was seen only a few times. The observed sequence ends 3 residues before the CDR3 terminus, with the missing tail filled in from the germline J gene. This sequence joins TRBV11-1 and TRBJ2-3, with 12 bases that match TRBD2. The V and J ends lost 4 bases and 7 bases, in that order; junction bases with no gene match: 6. From germline, CDR1 is SGHAT and CDR2 FQDESV (reference sequence). The CDR3 covers 15 residues. The CDR3 loop reads CASSSTSGGHYTQYF. Incomplete CDR3 DNA: TGTGCCAGCAGCTCTACTAGCGGGGGGCACTATACG.

This clone was found many times. The read ends 3 residues early relative to the CDR3; the germline J gene fills the gap. This chain uses TRBV20-1 with TRBJ1-1; 8 bases are a match to TRBD1. This CDR3 contains 13 residues. Germline-derived CDR1 and CDR2 are DFQATT and SNEGSKA (reference sequence). V lost 5 bases and J lost 7; bases outside the gene matches: 9. The CDR3 loop reads CSAPGQGRSEAFF. Incomplete CDR3 DNA: TGCAGTGCTCCAGGACAGGGTAGGAGTGAA.

In this sample, this clone turned up many times. Read coverage stops 3 residues before the CDR3 terminus; the germline J gene supplies the remainder. The V and J genes are TRBV5-1 and TRBJ2-6; 9 nucleotides line up with TRBD1. V lost 0 bases to trimming and J lost 0 bases; unmatched junction nucleotides: 1. This CDR3 comprises 17 residues. CDR1 and CDR2 from the germline V gene are SGHRS and YFSETQ. CDR3 protein: CASSLDRGLSGANVLTF. The part of the CDR3 DNA that was read is TGCGCCAGCAGCTTGGACAGGGGGCTCTCTGGGGCCAACGTC.

This clone was detected ten times or more. The read is 3 residues too short to cover the CDR3 end, so that end is filled in from the germline J gene. This chain joins TRBV11-2 and TRBJ2-5; 8 nucleotides line up with TRBD1. Germline CDR1 reads SGHAT; CDR2 reads FQNNGV. After removal of 6 bases from V and 4 bases from J, the junction contained 4 bases not matched to a gene. The CDR3 spans 13 residues. CDR3 residues: CASSRDRGETQYF. The covered CDR3 bases are TGTGCCAGCAGTCGAGACAGGGGAGAGACC.

This clone has at least ten counts. The read terminates 3 residues before the CDR3 end, so the remaining end is supplied by the germline J gene. The rearrangement uses TRBV7-9 and TRBJ2-5; TRBD2 aligns across 8 bases. The CDR3 consists of 15 residues. The germline V gene has CDR1 SEHNR and CDR2 FQNEAQ (reference sequence). J lost 0 bases, V lost 4 bases, and 4 bases had no gene match. CDR3 region: CASSSGGRYQETQYF. The part of the CDR3 DNA that was read is TGTGCCAGCAGCTCCGGCGGGAGGTACCAAGAGACC.

At least ten counts were recorded for this clone. The read terminates 3 residues ahead of where the CDR3 ends, so the germline J gene completes it. The V and J genes are TRBV10-3 and TRBJ1-1; tentatively, D is TRBD1 (6 bases). Germline CDR1 is ENHRY and CDR2 is SYGVKD. CDR3 length equals 14 residues. V was pared by 6 bases and J by 5 bases, with 16 bases between. The sequenced CDR3 bases are TGTGCCATCAGGCCACGAGGGGGAGGGACTGAA. This codes for CAIRPRGGGTE. The whole CDR3 sequence is CAIRPRGGGTEAFF.

This clone was seen a few times. The read finishes 3 residues shy of the CDR3 end, and the germline J gene is used to complete it. The gene calls are TRBV5-1 and TRBJ2-1; TRBD1 agrees at 7 bases. V shed 4 bases and J 0 bases; nucleotides not matched to a gene: 7. CDR1 is SGHRS, CDR2 YFSETQ, per germline. This CDR3 is 16 amino acids long. CDR3 loop: CASSLETGSSYNEQFF. CDR3 DNA (partial): TGCGCCAGCAGCCTAGAGACAGGGAGCTCCTACAATGAG.

This clone was found many times. The read falls 3 residues short of the CDR3 end, and the missing part is taken from the germline J gene. The chain employs TRBV7-3 and TRBJ2-1; D possibly corresponds to TRBD1 (5 bases). The CDR3 is 15 amino acids. Germline CDR1 is SGHTA and CDR2 is FQGTGA. Deletions cut 3 bases from V and 0 bases from J, with 9 bases between. The CDR3 loop reads CASSFRQSSYNEQFF. The DNA read from the CDR3 is TGTGCCAGCAGCTTCAGACAGAGCTCCTACAATGAG.

This clone was observed at least ten times. The read is 3 residues too short to cover the CDR3 end, so that end is filled in from the germline J gene. The chain employs TRBV30 and TRBJ2-2; 8 bases are a match to TRBD1. Germline V gene data show CDR1 as GTSNPN and CDR2 as SVGIG (reference sequence). Unmatched junction bases numbered 9, after V lost 6 bases and J lost 9 bases. The CDR3 runs to 13 residues. The CDR3 sequence is CACADRGHRELFF. Incomplete CDR3 DNA: TGTGCCTGTGCCGACAGGGGTCACCGGGAG.

Many counts were recorded for this clone. With the read ending 3 residues before the CDR3 end, the germline J gene is used to fill in that end. The rearrangement uses TRBV2 and TRBJ2-3; 8 bases are shared with TRBD2. This CDR3 is 13 amino acids long. Per germline, CDR1 SNHLY and CDR2 FYNNEI. The trim removed 8 bases at V and 1 base at J, leaving 2 bases unmatched. The chain's CDR3 is CASEAGGTDTQYF. CDR3 bases read: TGTGCCAGCGAAGCGGGAGGCACAGATACG.

This clone was found many times. The sequenced fragment ends 3 residues before the CDR3 boundary, so the rest is inferred from the germline J gene. V usage is TRBV20-1 and J usage is TRBJ1-6; maybe TRBD1 (5 bases). CDR3 length equals 14 residues. V was clipped by 7 bases and J by 7 bases, with 17 bases between them. Germline CDR1 DFQATT, CDR2 SNEGSKA (reference sequence). Partial CDR3 DNA: TGCAGTGGCCGCATTCCGGGACTCAATTCACCC. Its translation: CSGRIPGLNSP. The CDR3 as a whole reads CSGRIPGLNSPLHF.

This clone was counted at least ten times. The CDR3 extends 3 residues past the end of the read, so its final part is completed from the germline J gene. V usage is TRBV28 and J usage is TRBJ2-3; a possible D gene is TRBD2 (5 bases). Germline V CDR1 and CDR2: MDHEN, SYDVKM. The CDR3 has 14 residues. Trimming cost V 2 bases and J 3 bases, with 9 bases left between them. Here the CDR3 reads CASSLELATDTQYF. The sequenced CDR3 bases are TGTGCCAGCAGTTTAGAATTAGCGACAGATACG.